This entry is about one T cell receptor (beta chain). Some clones are missing from TCRdb's copy, which holds only in-frame ones; the method was immunoSEQ multiplex PCR. This table has some 270,000 clones, about 90% appearing once. Trimming removed 8 bases at V and 7 bases at J, with 8 bases between. CDR3 length: 11 amino acids. In germline, CDR1 is WSHSY, CDR2 SAAADI. Membership in each cohort depended on participant-reported clinical history. The sample comes from a study of blood T cell repertoires in COVID-19. Turning to the study itself: Spain, Italy and the United States supplied samples that represented acute and convalescent COVID-19.

The source material was PBMCs or T cells enriched from blood (not recorded which). This chain joins TRBV10-2 and TRBJ2-2; D is uncertain. This receptor was obtained from a woman aged 55-69 years who had recovered from COVID-19. CDR3 nucleotides: TGCGCCAGCCGATTAGACGGGGAGCTGTTTTTT. This codes for CASRLDGELFF.